Below, 6 T cell receptor beta chains from the same sample are listed, as sequenced in a study of immune evolution from preneoplasia to lung adenocarcinoma. Generated by immunoSEQ multiplex PCR, the TCRdb table keeps only in-frame clones and is missing some. The repertoire has under 3,500 clones, roughly 80% of them found once; the top ten carry roughly an eighth. The sequencing sample was made of FFPE adjacent normal lung tissue. These receptors all stem from a person aged 40 to 50 with lung adenocarcinoma.

This chain joins TRBV5-6 and TRBJ2-5; tentative D call: TRBD1 (5 bases). CDR1 SGHDT and CDR2 YYEEEE come from the germline V gene. This CDR3 region has 15 residues. Trimming shortened V by 3 bases and J by 3 bases, and 15 bases separated the two germline ends. DNA for the CDR3: TGTGCCAGCAGCTCCTATGGTCGCAGGGAAGAGACCCAGTACTTC. Translating it yields CASSSYGRREETQYF.

The V call is TRBV5-8, the J call TRBJ1-5; no reliable D call. V lost 2 bases, J lost 9 bases, and 18 bases lay in between. In germline, CDR1 is SGHTS, CDR2 YDEGEE. The CDR3 length is 15 residues. The CDR3, as DNA: TGTGCCAGCAGCTTTGTTCCCTCAGGAGCCTCGCCCCAGCATTTT. Protein sequence: CASSFVPSGASPQHF.

The J gene is TRBJ2-7, the V gene TRBV5-1; 8 positions agree with TRBD1. The CDR3 runs 14 residues. In germline, CDR1 is SGHRS, CDR2 YFSETQ. Trimming took 3 bases from V and 3 from J; bases not matched to a gene: 5. DNA of the CDR3: TGCGCCAGCAGCTCCAACAGGGGGTTCTACGAGCAGTACTTC. It codes for CASSSNRGFYEQYF.

Comment on this clone: This CDR3 is also generated by other DNA sequences in the sample. The chain couples TRBV5-4 to TRBJ2-5, with D hard to call. The germline gives CDR1 SGHNT, CDR2 YYREEE (reference sequence). The CDR3 length is 12 residues. Trimming left V 0 bases short and J 1 base short, with 1 base between. In DNA form, the CDR3 reads TGTGCCAGCAGCTTGGCCCAAGAGACCCAGTACTTC. It yields the protein CASSLAQETQYF.

This rearrangement joins TRBV6-1 to TRBJ1-4; no clear D gene. The CDR3 length is 13 residues. Germline CDR1 is MNHNS and CDR2 is SASEGT. V dropped 0 bases and J dropped 5 bases, with 4 bases sitting between them. The CDR3 bases are TGTGCCAGCAGTGAAGCTGAAAATGAAAAACTGTTTTTT. Translated, it gives CASSEAENEKLFF.

This clone was observed a handful of times. The genes are TRBV7-2 and TRBJ2-7; D is unclear. V was trimmed by 1 base and J by 2 bases, leaving 9 bases between them. The CDR3 sequence is 14 residues long. CDR1 is SGHTA and CDR2 is FQGNSA in the germline V gene. The CDR3 loop is CASSLGTSAYEQYF. Written as DNA, the CDR3 is TGTGCCAGCAGCTTAGGGACGTCTGCCTACGAGCAGTACTTC.